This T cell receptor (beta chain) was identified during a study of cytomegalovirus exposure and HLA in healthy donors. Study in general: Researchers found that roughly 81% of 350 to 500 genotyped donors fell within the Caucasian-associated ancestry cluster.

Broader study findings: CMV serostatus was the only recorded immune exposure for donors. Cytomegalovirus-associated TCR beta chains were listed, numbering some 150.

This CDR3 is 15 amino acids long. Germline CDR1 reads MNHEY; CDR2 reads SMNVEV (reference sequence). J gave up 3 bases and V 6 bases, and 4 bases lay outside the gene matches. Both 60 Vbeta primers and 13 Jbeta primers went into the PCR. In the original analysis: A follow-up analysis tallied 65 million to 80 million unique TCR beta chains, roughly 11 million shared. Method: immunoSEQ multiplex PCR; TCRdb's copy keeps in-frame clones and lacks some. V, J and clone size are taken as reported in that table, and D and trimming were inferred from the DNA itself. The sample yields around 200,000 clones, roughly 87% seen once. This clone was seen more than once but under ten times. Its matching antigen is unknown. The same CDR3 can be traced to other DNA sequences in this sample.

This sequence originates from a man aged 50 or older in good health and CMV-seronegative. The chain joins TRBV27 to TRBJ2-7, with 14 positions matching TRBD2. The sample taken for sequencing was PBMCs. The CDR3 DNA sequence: TGTGCCAGCAGAGGGACTAGCGGGAGTATCTACGAGCAGTACTTC. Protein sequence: CASRGTSGSIYEQYF.